The source of this T cell receptor (beta chain) is a study of blood T cells in healthy people across ages. Through a sample-barcoded 5' primer and a J-beta primer mix, a second PCR was run for roughly 7 to 12 cycles. TCRdb called the 5' RACE reads again in MiXCR, with one record for every CDR3 protein. The sample holds about 640,000 distinct CDR3 sequences; 58% are singletons and the top ten take over 35%. This clonotype was recorded a few times. The sample taken for sequencing was blood. This sequence originates from a man in his fifties or sixties in good health.

CDR3 sequence reads: CASSSRRVETQYF. In nucleotides, the CDR3 is TGTGCCAGCAGCTCAAGAAGGGTGGAGACCCAGTACTTC. This chain joins TRBV27 and TRBJ2-5; D ambiguous. CDR3 length equals 13 residues. The germline gives CDR1 MNHEY, CDR2 SMNVEV (reference sequence). Trimming left V 6 bases short and J 5 bases short, with 13 bases between.